The 30 T cell receptor beta chains listed next were all sequenced from one sample in a study of glioma-infiltrating T cells. TCR alpha and beta CDR3 regions were amplified from RNA using iRepertoire nested multiplex PCR. Each CDR3 protein is one row after TCRdb ran MiXCR on the multiplex PCR reads. The sample lists around 100,000 distinct CDR3 sequences, around 28% occurring once. Sequences were obtained from glioma tissue, nonneoplastic brain tissue, or PBMCs (not recorded which). These receptors all come from a human donor with low-grade glioma or glioblastoma, undergoing nonglioma brain surgery, or in good health (not recorded which).

The V call is TRBV7-6, the J call TRBJ1-1; weak D call: TRBD1 (5 bases). CDR3 length: 14 residues. V lost 1 base to trimming and J lost 3 bases, with 9 bases between them. Germline CDR1 and CDR2: SGHVS and FNYEAQ. CDR3 protein: CASSLGGSDTEAFF. The CDR3 DNA reads TGTGCCAGCAGCTTAGGGGGCAGCGACACTGAAGCTTTCTTT.

This clonotype was recorded many times. The chain is built from TRBV3-1 and TRBJ1-1, with D tentatively TRBD1 (5 bases). Germline V gene sequence: CDR1 LGHDT, CDR2 YNNKEL (reference sequence). With 1 base removed from V and 7 bases from J, the gap between germline ends came to 7 bases. This CDR3 spans 12 amino acids. The CDR3 sequence is CASSQGGNEAFF. The CDR3 DNA follows: TGTGCCAGCAGCCAAGGGGGGAATGAAGCTTTCTTT.

This clonotype was detected once. The J gene is TRBJ2-1, the V gene TRBV7-2; 9 nucleotides line up with TRBD1. Germline CDR1 SGHTA, CDR2 FQGNSA. V dropped 7 bases and J dropped 10; count of bases not matched to a gene: 20. The length of the CDR3 is 17 residues. CDR3 protein: CASKPTGTGGGGGEQFF. The DNA of the CDR3 is TGTGCCAGCAAACCGACAGGAACAGGGGGCGGAGGCGGCGAGCAGTTCTTC.

With regard to this clonotype: This may be a read error: a much more frequent sequence differs by one nucleotide. This sequence joins TRBV7-9 and TRBJ1-2; 7 bases align to TRBD1. J lost 8 bases, V lost 2 bases, and 8 bases had no gene match. CDR1 and CDR2 (germline): SEHNR, FQNEAQ (reference sequence). This CDR3 region has 14 residues. The CDR3 here is CASSLIVDRWGYTF. The DNA for the CDR3 is TGTGCCAGCAGCTTAATTGTGGACAGGTGGGGCTACACCTTC.

This clonotype has just one count. Given a much more abundant clone one base away, this may be a read error. The V and J genes are TRBV19 and TRBJ1-5; D is uncertain. The CDR3 spans 15 residues. Germline V gene lookup returns CDR1 LNHDA and CDR2 SQIVND (reference sequence). CDR3 residues: CASSISRNSNKPQHF. The CDR3 DNA reads TGTGCCAGTAGTATTTCGAGAAATAGCAATAAGCCCCAGCATTTT.

This clonotype was detected ten times or more. The genes are TRBV6-1 and TRBJ2-5; D might be TRBD2 (6 bases). This CDR3 comprises 14 residues. CDR1 is MNHNS and CDR2 is SASEGT in the germline V gene. V was pared by 6 bases and J by 7 bases, with 18 bases between. The CDR3 is CASRGSEGARTQYF. The CDR3 coding sequence is TGTGCCAGCAGAGGTTCGGAGGGCGCGAGGACCCAGTACTTC.

V and J are TRBV10-3 and TRBJ2-2; 8 nucleotides match TRBD2. The CDR3 loop spans 14 amino acids. The trim removed 10 bases at V and 3 bases at J, leaving 7 bases unmatched. From germline, CDR1 is ENHRY and CDR2 SYGVKD. The CDR3 coding sequence is TGTGCCACATCGGGGGGGCCGGACACCGGGGAGCTGTTTTTT. The encoded protein is CATSGGPDTGELFF.

Concerning this clonotype itself: A read error may be the cause here, since a much bigger clone is one base away. The chain employs TRBV6-5 and TRBJ2-7; 7 bases are a match to TRBD1. The CDR3 sequence is 15 residues long. The V and J ends lost 6 bases and 8 bases, in that order; junction bases with no gene match: 16. Germline V CDR1 and CDR2: MNHEY, SVGAGI. In DNA form, the CDR3 reads TGTGCCAGCAGGAGGGACAGTGACCTCCCCCGCAAGCAGTACTTC. It is translated as CASRRDSDLPRKQYF.

The chain links TRBV18 to TRBJ1-6; 7 bases line up with TRBD1. Germline trimming cut 5 bases from V and 7 bases from J; bases unmatched to any gene: 5. Germline V CDR1 and CDR2: KGHSH, LQKENI. The CDR3 is 14 amino acids. The CDR3 sequence: CASSRGTENSPLHF. The CDR3 bases are TGTGCCAGCTCAAGAGGGACAGAGAATTCACCCCTCCACTTT. Complete variable domain (other parts from reference TRBV18 and TRBJ1-6): NAGVMQNPRHLVRRRGQEARLRCSPMKGHSHVYWYRQLPEEGLKFMVYLQKENIIDESGMPKERFSAEFPKEGPSILRIQQVVRGDSAAYFCASSRGTENSPLHFGNGTRLTVT.

The V call is TRBV20-1, the J call TRBJ1-2; D gene unclear. Germline CDR1 and CDR2: DFQATT and SNEGSKA (reference sequence). The length of the CDR3 is 17 residues. Here the CDR3 DNA reads TGCCAGTGCCCAACAGCGGCGAAAACCCCACCGGCCTATGGCTACACCTTC. The encoded protein is CQCPTAAKTPPAYGYTF.

The chain carries TRBV4-3 and TRBJ2-3; D not certain. CDR1 is LGHNA and CDR2 is YSLEER in the germline V gene. The CDR3 is made up of 13 amino acids. Trimming stripped 0 bases from V and 7 bases from J, with 8 bases between. The CDR3 region has the DNA TGCGCCAGCAGCCAAGATTACGGGCATACGCAGTATTTT. It yields the protein CASSQDYGHTQYF.

CDR3 loop: CSVVGGVPGYTF. In DNA form, the CDR3 reads TGCAGCGTTGTAGGGGGCGTACCTGGCTACACCTTC. The chain couples TRBV29-1 to TRBJ1-2; 7 bases line up with TRBD1. CDR1 is SQVTM, CDR2 ANQGSEA, per germline. The CDR3 has 12 amino acids. Trimming removed 4 bases from V and 7 bases from J; junction bases left unmatched: 6.

This clonotype was seen at least ten times. CDR3 sequence: CASSGDSSQHF. The CDR3 DNA sequence: TGTGCCAGCAGTGGCGATTCATCCCAGCATTTT. The chain is built from TRBV2 and TRBJ1-5; D gene unclear. CDR3 size: 11 residues. Trimming stripped 4 bases from V and 11 bases from J, with 9 bases between. CDR1 and CDR2 (germline): SNHLY, FYNNEI.

This clonotype was detected ten times or more. V is TRBV28 and J is TRBJ1-2, with 9 bases fitting TRBD1. The germline V gene encodes CDR1 MDHEN and CDR2 SYDVKM. The CDR3 runs to 14 residues. Germline trimming cut 5 bases from V and 2 bases from J; bases unmatched to any gene: 3. DNA of the CDR3: TGTGCCAGCAGTCCCGGGACAGGGAACTATGGCTACACCTTC. Its translation: CASSPGTGNYGYTF.

In the case of this clonotype: This may arise from a read error, as a much more abundant clone is one base away. V gene TRBV12-3 or TRBV12-4 combines with J gene TRBJ1-5, with D uncertain. The CDR3 runs 15 residues. Trimming took 7 bases from V and 5 from J, leaving 18 bases between them. For the CDR3, the DNA is TGTGCCAGCACCTGGGAGCAGAGGACCTATCAGCCCCAGCATTTT. Residues: CASTWEQRTYQPQHF.

This clonotype has at least ten counts. The chain has TRBV6-1 and TRBJ1-1; D remains ambiguous. The V and J ends lost 6 bases and 0 bases respectively, with 11 bases between them. Germline loops: CDR1 MNHNS, CDR2 SASEGT. This CDR3 has 14 amino acids. The CDR3 protein is CASRGRDVNTEAFF. CDR3 DNA: TGTGCCAGCAGGGGCCGGGATGTGAACACTGAAGCTTTCTTT.

This clonotype occurred a few times. The CDR3 DNA reads TGCGCCAGCAGCCAAGATTCAGGGGAGTCTTATGGCTACACCTTC. It is translated as CASSQDSGESYGYTF. The chain links TRBV4-1 to TRBJ1-2; maybe TRBD1 (6 bases). CDR3 size: 15 residues. Between the trimmed V and J ends, which lost 0 bases and 5 bases, there was a span of 13 bases. In germline, CDR1 is MGHRA, CDR2 YSYEKL.

This clonotype was counted ten times or more. This sequence joins TRBV2 and TRBJ1-3, with D maybe TRBD1 (5 bases). The CDR3 runs 16 residues. The ends were cut back, 3 bases at V and 0 bases at J, with 12 bases in the middle. Germline CDR1 SNHLY, CDR2 FYNNEI. The CDR3 nucleotides read TGTGCCAGCAGTGAGAGACAGCCTTTCTCTGGAAACACCATATATTTT. Translated: CASSERQPFSGNTIYF.

As to this clonotype: A much larger clone sits a single nucleotide away, making a read error possible. CDR3 protein: CASSRGSGDTIYF. DNA of the CDR3: TGTGCCAGCAGCCGGGGCTCTGGAGACACCATATATTTT. This chain connects TRBV14 to TRBJ1-3; perhaps TRBD1 as D (5 bases). CDR3 length: 13 amino acids. Germline V CDR1 and CDR2: SGHDN, FVKESK.

V gene TRBV19 combines with J gene TRBJ1-5; D gene unclear. The CDR3 runs 14 residues. From germline, CDR1 is LNHDA and CDR2 SQIVND (reference sequence). V was clipped by 1 base and J by 7 bases, with 11 bases between them. In DNA, the CDR3 is TGTGCCAGTAGTATAGGGGCAGGAGGGCAGCCCCAGCATTTT. Amino acids: CASSIGAGGQPQHF.

This clonotype came up a few times. This may arise from a read error, as a much more abundant clone is one base away. V usage is TRBV15 and J usage is TRBJ1-4, with TRBD1 matching over 11 bases. Germline CDR1 reads LNHNV; CDR2 reads YYDKDF (reference sequence). The CDR3 runs 14 residues. The CDR3 protein is CATAWDRGTEELFF. The CDR3 nucleotides read TGTGCCACCGCTTGGGACAGGGGGACTGAAGAACTGTTTTTT.

Details on this clonotype: This may stem from a read error, because a much larger clone lies one nucleotide away. This sequence joins TRBV6-2 or TRBV6-3 and TRBJ2-3; a weak D match, TRBD2 (7 bases). Germline CDR1 and CDR2: MNHEY and SVGEGT. V was shortened by 2 bases and J by 5 bases, with 14 bases between the two germline ends. This CDR3 has 15 amino acids. The CDR3 nucleotides are TGTGCCAGCAGTTACGACACGGGGGGCAGAGATACGCAGTATTTT. Amino acids: CASSYDTGGRDTQYF.

This clonotype was counted between two and nine times. The chain employs TRBV12-3 or TRBV12-4 and TRBJ2-3; TRBD2 aligns across 10 bases. The ends lost 6 bases at V and 5 bases at J; junction bases unmatched: 5. This CDR3 has 14 residues. DNA of the CDR3: TGTGCCAGCAGAGCGAGCGGGGGGGTAGATACGCAGTATTTT. This codes for CASRASGGVDTQYF.

Ten or more counts support this clonotype. The V gene is TRBV28, the J gene TRBJ1-1; D uncertain. CDR3 length: 11 amino acids. Germline V CDR1 and CDR2: MDHEN, SYDVKM. V was pared by 6 bases and J by 8 bases, with 10 bases between. The CDR3 nucleotides are TGTGCCAGCAGGGAGGTCAGGGAAGCTTTCTTT. Residues: CASREVREAFF.

A single count supports this clonotype. A read error is possible here, since a much larger clone lies one base away. This sequence joins TRBV7-2 and TRBJ2-1; D possibly matches TRBD1 or TRBD2 (5 bases each). Germline CDR1 reads SGHTA; CDR2 reads FQGNSA. Trimming pared 0 bases from V and 6 bases from J, leaving 12 bases between. CDR3 length: 15 residues. The CDR3, as DNA: TGTGCCAGCAGCTTAGCCGGGGCTCTTTGCAATGAGCAGTTCTTC. It yields the protein CASSLAGALCNEQFF.

Only a few counts were recorded for this clonotype. The rearrangement links TRBV12-3 or TRBV12-4 to TRBJ2-5; D is unresolved. The CDR3 sequence is 11 residues long. V was trimmed by 6 bases and J by 5 bases, leaving 7 bases between them. The CDR3 protein is CASSRVETQYF. The DNA for the CDR3 is TGTGCCAGCAGCAGAGTGGAGACCCAGTACTTC.

The sample holds a few counts of this clonotype. The rearrangement links TRBV5-6 to TRBJ2-1; D call uncertain. This CDR3 has 13 residues. Germline V gives CDR1 SGHDT, CDR2 YYEEEE. Deletions cut 2 bases from V and 13 bases from J, with 16 bases between. In DNA form, the CDR3 reads TGTGCCAGCAGCTTTCCAAGAGGCCCTCAACAGTTCTTC. This encodes CASSFPRGPQQFF.

A remark on this clonotype: A single base separates this from a much larger clone, so it may be a read error. The conserved phenylalanine or tryptophan is not found at the CDR3 terminus, so this likely reflects a read error. The V and J genes are TRBV4-1 and TRBJ2-3; D uncertain. This CDR3 is built from 13 residues. Trimming removed 2 bases at V and 3 bases at J, with 6 bases between. Germline assignment: CDR1 MGHRA and CDR2 YSYEKL. The CDR3 nucleotides read TGCGCCAGCAGCCAACGTTTGACAGATACGCAGTATTAT. It codes for CASSQRLTDTQYY.

This clonotype was recorded many times. J is TRBJ2-3 and V is TRBV20-1; perhaps TRBD2 as D (5 bases). V was cut by 0 bases and J by 3 bases, with 13 bases left in between. This CDR3 region has 15 residues. Per germline, CDR1 DFQATT and CDR2 SNEGSKA (reference sequence). CDR3 in amino acids: CSARDSGYATDTQYF. The CDR3 DNA sequence: TGCAGTGCTAGAGACTCGGGGTATGCGACAGATACGCAGTATTTT.

The V and J genes are TRBV4-2 and TRBJ2-5, with 9 bases fitting TRBD1. J gave up 4 bases and V 3 bases, and 9 bases lay outside the gene matches. In germline, CDR1 is LGHNA, CDR2 YNFKEQ. The CDR3 is 16 amino acids. The CDR3 DNA follows: TGTGCCAGCAGCCATCCCGGGACAGGGTTCGTAGAGACCCAGTACTTC. The encoded protein is CASSHPGTGFVETQYF.